A selection of T cell receptor beta chains follows, all from one sample in a study of T cell responses to AZD1222 COVID-19 vaccine. Some clones are missing from TCRdb's copy, which holds only in-frame ones; the method was immunoSEQ multiplex PCR. Among approximately 160,000 clones, more than 75% were seen once, and the ten largest hold 5%. The material sequenced was peripheral blood, taken on day 0 of AZD1222 vaccination. These TCRs come from an adult in good health. CDR3s include the opening cysteine and the closing phenylalanine or tryptophan. The D gene is left open where the match is weak. A clone size is listed for some rows: how often the clone was seen (once, few, many), or a class if it is expanded.

>TRBJ2-1|NA|TRBD1|TRBV28
CASSLAPGQGAHNEQFF
TGTGCCAGCAGTTTAGCGCCGGGACAGGGGGCTCACAATGAGCAGTTCTTC
>TRBJ2-1|NA|TRBD1|TRBV5-1
CASSLQGAHDNEQFF
TGCGCCAGCAGCTTGCAGGGGGCGCACGACAATGAGCAGTTCTTC
>TRBJ1-1|NA|NA|TRBV28
CASSLAFTEAFF
TGTGCCAGCAGTTTGGCGTTCACTGAAGCTTTCTTT
>TRBJ2-5|NA|NA|TRBV6-2/TRBV6-3
CASSQDFQETQYF
TGTGCCAGCAGCCAAGACTTCCAAGAGACCCAGTACTTC
>TRBJ2-7|NA|TRBD2|TRBV14
CASSQDPSGRHYEQYF
TGTGCCAGCAGCCAAGATCCTAGCGGGAGACACTACGAGCAGTACTTC
>TRBJ1-2|NA|TRBD1|TRBV6-5
CAILQGAKGYTF
TGTGCCATCCTACAGGGGGCGAAGGGCTACACCTTC
>TRBJ1-6|NA|NA|TRBV2
CASSGRGLHSPLHF
TGTGCCAGCAGTGGCCGGGGCCTACATTCACCCCTCCACTTT
>TRBJ1-1|NA|NA|TRBV18
CASSPSVLLMNTEAFF
TGTGCCAGCTCACCATCCGTTCTCCTGATGAACACTGAAGCTTTCTTT
>TRBJ1-5|NA|NA|TRBV6-2/TRBV6-3
CASSPTGGRNGNQPQHF
TGTGCCAGCAGCCCTACGGGGGGGAGGAACGGCAATCAGCCCCAGCATTTT
>TRBJ2-7|NA|NA|TRBV27
CASSPLTESYEQYF
TGTGCCAGCAGTCCTCTGACAGAATCCTACGAGCAGTACTTC
>TRBJ1-2|NA|TRBD1|TRBV30
CAWGTGFGYTF
TGTGCCTGGGGGACAGGGTTCGGCTACACCTTC
>TRBJ2-1|once|TRBD2|TRBV9
CASSVGGTSGSNEQFF
TGTGCCAGCAGCGTAGGTGGGACTAGCGGGAGCAATGAGCAGTTCTTC
>TRBJ1-1|NA|NA|TRBV19
CASSIGQTEAFF
TGTGCCAGTAGTATAGGACAGACTGAAGCTTTCTTT
>TRBJ1-2|once|NA|TRBV6-6
CASSYSTALSSYGYTF
TGTGCCAGCAGTTACTCTACAGCCCTCTCATCCTATGGCTACACCTTC
>TRBJ1-6|NA|TRBD1|TRBV5-4
CASSLAGGWSSYNSPLHF
TGTGCCAGCAGCTTGGCAGGGGGCTGGAGCTCCTATAATTCACCCCTCCACTTT
>TRBJ2-7|NA|TRBD2|TRBV4-1
CASSPPGLGFYEQYF
TGCGCCAGCAGCCCACCGGGACTAGGATTCTACGAGCAGTACTTC
>TRBJ2-1|NA|TRBD1|TRBV9
CASSGTGQVEGEQFF
TGTGCCAGCAGCGGAACAGGACAGGTTGAGGGTGAGCAGTTCTTC
>TRBJ2-3|few|TRBD2|TRBV7-9
CASSGNLGSAGASTDTQYF
TGTGCCAGCAGCGGCAACCTAGGTTCGGCGGGAGCTAGCACAGATACGCAGTATTTT
>TRBJ1-1|NA|NA|TRBV6-2/TRBV6-3
CASSPGRGNTEAFF
TGTGCCAGCAGCCCGGGGCGGGGGAACACTGAAGCTTTCTTT
>TRBJ1-1|once|NA|TRBV6-1
CASSESTDEAFF
TGTGCCAGCAGTGAAAGTACGGATGAAGCTTTCTTT
>TRBJ1-1|NA|NA|TRBV5-1
CASSLAGDTEAFF
TGCGCCAGCAGCTTGGCAGGGGACACTGAAGCTTTCTTT
>TRBJ2-1|NA|NA|TRBV7-2
CASSLVGQRGDEQFF
TGTGCCAGCAGCTTAGTTGGGCAGAGAGGGGATGAGCAGTTCTTC
>TRBJ2-2|NA|NA|TRBV5-1
CASSPASYGGELFF
TGCGCCAGCAGCCCCGCTAGCTATGGCGGGGAGCTGTTTTTT
>TRBJ1-1|NA|NA|TRBV19
CASSMLDGLAFF
TGTGCCAGTAGTATGTTAGACGGTCTGGCTTTCTTT
>TRBJ1-5|NA|NA|TRBV28
CASSLPGISNQPQHF
TGTGCCAGCAGTTTACCAGGGATTAGCAATCAGCCCCAGCATTTT
>TRBJ2-7|NA|NA|TRBV5-6
CASSFPSEAYEQYF
TGTGCCAGCAGCTTTCCTAGCGAGGCCTACGAGCAGTACTTC